Listed here are 27 T cell receptor beta chains from one sample, sequenced in a study of blood T cell repertoires in COVID-19 (dated by TCRdb to the early 2020s). Library method: the immunoSEQ multiplex PCR assay. TCRdb took over this immuneACCESS table, retaining in-frame rearrangements with V and J assigned. Such tables are incomplete; in checked studies, under half of the missing clones stem from an unresolved V gene, and the remainder is unexplained. The sample profile shows roughly 39,000 clones; 85% to 90% of them were found once. The ten largest clonotypes hold 4% to 5% of the sample. The sequenced sample was peripheral blood. Receptors originate from a man between 60 and 70 years old with acute or convalescent COVID-19.

A single count supports this clone. The V call is TRBV7-3, the J call TRBJ2-2; D unclear. This CDR3 is 14 amino acids long. Germline values: CDR1 SGHTA, CDR2 FQGTGA. The ends were cut back, 5 bases at V and 5 bases at J, with 12 bases in the middle. CDR3 loop: CASSRNPRTGELFF. The CDR3 bases are TGTGCCAGCAGCCGTAACCCCCGGACCGGGGAGCTGTTTTTT.

This rearrangement joins TRBV23-1 to TRBJ1-6; D remains ambiguous. TRBV23-1 is known as an ORF, though its function is uncertain. This CDR3 comprises 18 residues. Trimming left V 0 bases short and J 14 bases short, with 26 bases between. The CDR3, as DNA: TGCGCCAGCAGTCAATCAAGCAGGATGAGCGGTGGTCCGAGGGCCCTCCACTTT. Amino acids: CASSQSSRMSGGPRALHF.

The J gene is TRBJ1-6, the V gene TRBV3-1 (or the pseudogene TRBV3-2), with D perhaps matching TRBD1 (5 bases). V was cut by 4 bases and J by 7 bases, with 11 bases left in between. Germline CDR1 LGHDT, CDR2 YNNKEL (reference sequence). This CDR3 is 14 amino acids long. In DNA, the CDR3 is TGTGCCAGCAGCCCAGGACACGGAAATTCACCCCTCCACTTT. Protein: CASSPGHGNSPLHF.

DNA for the CDR3: TGCAGCGTTGCCGCCCAGAGCGGACCGCCGAACGAGCAGTACTTC. Protein: CSVAAQSGPPNEQYF. The rearrangement uses TRBV29-1 and TRBJ2-7; D may be TRBD2 (5 bases). V lost 4 bases, J lost 5 bases, and 21 bases lay in between. This CDR3 is 15 amino acids long. CDR1 and CDR2 from the germline V gene are SQVTM and ANQGSEA.

The chain recombines TRBV5-4 with TRBJ2-1; 7 bases map to TRBD2. The CDR3 contains 15 residues. Germline V gene data show CDR1 as SGHNT and CDR2 as YYREEE (reference sequence). The V segment lost 0 bases and the J segment 0 bases; nucleotides outside the gene matches: 0. CDR3 in DNA: TGTGCCAGCAGCTTGGGCGGGAGCTCCTACAATGAGCAGTTCTTC. This translates into CASSLGGSSYNEQFF.

The rearrangement links TRBV12-3 or TRBV12-4 to TRBJ1-2; D unresolved. The ends were cut back, 4 bases at V and 8 bases at J, with 8 bases in the middle. The CDR3 covers 11 residues. The CDR3 is CASSSREGYTF. CDR3 nucleotides: TGTGCCAGCAGTTCAAGGGAGGGCTACACCTTC.

The chain employs TRBV2 and TRBJ1-2, with 9 positions matching TRBD1. The CDR3 consists of 21 residues. Germline assignment: CDR1 SNHLY and CDR2 FYNNEI. Trimming at V came to 2 bases and at J to 0 bases, leaving 19 bases not matched to a gene. The CDR3 sequence is CASSERGQGTASRRPNYGYTF. The CDR3 DNA is TGTGCCAGCAGTGAAAGGGGACAGGGTACCGCATCTCGACGTCCTAACTATGGCTACACCTTC.

This chain links TRBV7-2 with TRBJ2-5; 7 nucleotides agree with TRBD2. There are 15 residues in the CDR3. V lost 4 bases and J lost 4; bases outside the gene matches: 9. CDR1 SGHTA and CDR2 FQGNSA come from the germline V gene. This chain's CDR3 is CASSYQSGAVETQYF. The CDR3, as DNA: TGTGCCAGCAGCTATCAGAGCGGGGCTGTAGAGACCCAGTACTTC.

V is TRBV28 and J is TRBJ2-3; 9 nucleotides agree with TRBD2. With V trimmed by 4 bases and J by 5 bases, 7 bases remained unmatched. This CDR3 has 15 residues. Germline V lookup: CDR1 MDHEN, CDR2 SYDVKM. The CDR3 DNA sequence: TGTGCCAGCAGTTCGAGGCTAGCGGGGAGAGATACGCAGTATTTT. It specifies CASSSRLAGRDTQYF.

This chain connects TRBV19 to TRBJ1-3; D is undetermined. The CDR3 has 11 residues. The germline V and J ends were trimmed by 8 bases and 4 bases, with 6 bases remaining between them. Germline V gene lookup returns CDR1 LNHDA and CDR2 SQIVND (reference sequence). CDR3 bases: TGTGCCAGTCAAGAGGGAAACACCATATATTTT. This gives the protein CASQEGNTIYF. The whole variable domain, remainder taken from reference TRBV19 and TRBJ1-3, is DGGITQSPKYLFRKEGQNVTLSCEQNLNHDAMYWYRQDPGQGLRLIYYSQIVNDFQKGDIAEGYSVSREKKESFPLTVTSAQKNPTAFYLCASQEGNTIYFGEGSWLTVV.

The chain has TRBV4-2 and TRBJ2-1; 7 bases are shared with TRBD1. The CDR3 has 14 residues. With V trimmed by 3 bases and J by 6 bases, 5 bases remained unmatched. Germline loops: CDR1 LGHNA, CDR2 YNFKEQ. CDR3 DNA sequence: TGTGCCAGCAGCCACATGACAGGGAGCAATGAGCAGTTCTTC. It yields the protein CASSHMTGSNEQFF.

This chain connects TRBV7-2 to TRBJ2-2; 7 positions match TRBD1. Germline CDR1 and CDR2: SGHTA and FQGNSA. The CDR3 length is 15 residues. Germline trimming cut 5 bases from V and 5 bases from J; bases unmatched to any gene: 8. As DNA, the CDR3 is TGTGCCAGCAGCCCCAGACAGGGCGGGACCGGGGAGCTGTTTTTT. Its protein product is CASSPRQGGTGELFF.

The chain recombines TRBV18 with TRBJ1-4; no reliable D call. Trimming took off 3 bases at V and 8 bases at J, with 10 bases between the two ends. The germline V gene has CDR1 KGHSH and CDR2 LQKENI. This CDR3 region has 13 residues. The CDR3: CASSPVEGEKLFF. The CDR3 region has the DNA TGTGCCAGCTCACCTGTCGAGGGAGAAAAACTGTTTTTT.

V usage is TRBV4-1 and J usage is TRBJ2-6, with 8 bases lining up with TRBD1. Germline lookup yields CDR1 MGHRA and CDR2 YSYEKL. Trimming cost V 4 bases and J 3 bases; bases outside gene matches: 11. The CDR3 totals 18 residues. DNA for the CDR3: TGCGCCAGCAGCCCGCAGGGGGCGCGGGGAGTTGGGGCCAACGTCCTGACTTTC. Translated, it gives CASSPQGARGVGANVLTF.

This clone is a singleton in its sample. V gene TRBV9 combines with J gene TRBJ1-1; unclear D gene. This CDR3 has 13 residues. The germline CDR1 and CDR2 sequences are SGDLS and YYNGEE. V shed 4 bases and J shed 2 bases, with 9 bases lying between them. The CDR3 loop reads CASSSRPNTEAFF. The CDR3 DNA follows: TGTGCCAGCAGCTCTAGGCCCAACACTGAAGCTTTCTTT.

This clone showed up just once. The V and J genes are TRBV6-2 or TRBV6-3 and TRBJ1-1; no reliable D call. Germline CDR1 reads MNHEY; CDR2 reads SVGEGT. V lost 6 bases and J 3 bases, leaving 17 bases between the germline ends. The CDR3 sequence is 15 residues long. This CDR3 is CASSRPDGRDTEAFF. CDR3 nucleotides: TGTGCCAGCAGCCGCCCGGACGGGAGGGACACTGAAGCTTTCTTT.

The chain employs TRBV10-3 and TRBJ1-5, with D unresolved. CDR3 length equals 13 residues. V shed 2 bases and J shed 5 bases, with 7 bases lying between them. Germline lookup yields CDR1 ENHRY and CDR2 SYGVKD. CDR3 DNA: TGTGCCATCAGTGAGGCCGGTCATCAGCCCCAGCATTTT. Translating gives CAISEAGHQPQHF.

This chain links TRBV5-1 with TRBJ2-3; TRBD2 matches 12 bases. The CDR3 contains 15 residues. J lost 13 bases, V lost 0 bases, and 9 bases had no gene match. Germline values: CDR1 SGHRS, CDR2 YFSETQ. The CDR3 DNA is TGCGCCAGCAGCTTGGCTCCGCTAGCGGGAGGGCCTGAGTATTTT. It specifies CASSLAPLAGGPEYF.

The rearrangement links TRBV19 to TRBJ2-3; D perhaps matches TRBD2 (5 bases). CDR3 length: 14 amino acids. Looked up from germline, CDR1 is LNHDA and CDR2 is SQIVND (reference sequence). Between the trimmed V and J ends, which lost 11 bases and 4 bases, there was a span of 19 bases. Here the CDR3 reads CASNDPVRADTQYF. The DNA of the CDR3 is TGTGCCTCTAACGATCCAGTGCGGGCAGATACGCAGTATTTT.

This chain uses TRBV4-2 with TRBJ2-7, with TRBD1 as a possible D gene (5 bases). The germline gives CDR1 LGHNA, CDR2 YNFKEQ. The CDR3 runs to 18 residues. Trimming removed 0 bases from V and 0 bases from J, with 18 bases in between. CDR3 sequence (DNA): TGTGCCAGCAGCCAAGATTGGGGCCCAGGCTTTAACTCCTACGAGCAGTACTTC. Amino acid sequence: CASSQDWGPGFNSYEQYF.

V is TRBV6-2 or TRBV6-3 and J is TRBJ1-5; 8 bases map to TRBD1. Germline V gene data show CDR1 as MNHEY and CDR2 as SVGEGT. V shed 0 bases and J 0 bases; nucleotides not matched to a gene: 7. The CDR3 is 18 residues long. The CDR3 here is CASSYSGQGAGSNQPQHF. DNA of the CDR3: TGTGCCAGCAGTTACTCAGGCCAGGGGGCCGGTAGCAATCAGCCCCAGCATTTT.

This chain links TRBV5-8 with TRBJ2-7, with D possibly being TRBD2 (6 bases). There are 16 residues in the CDR3. The germline V gene has CDR1 SGHTS and CDR2 YDEGEE. Deletions cut 0 bases from V and 0 bases from J, with 13 bases between. CDR3 sequence: CASSLAGGWSSYEQYF. The CDR3 coding sequence is TGTGCCAGCAGCTTGGCCGGAGGGTGGAGCTCCTACGAGCAGTACTTC.

CDR3 residues: CASARTGANYGYTF. As DNA, the CDR3 is TGTGCCAGCGCACGCACGGGGGCTAACTATGGCTACACCTTC. The chain links TRBV27 to TRBJ1-2, with a weak D call TRBD1 (5 bases). Trimming pared 8 bases from V and 0 bases from J, leaving 13 bases between. This CDR3 comprises 14 residues. CDR1 is MNHEY, CDR2 SMNVEV, per germline (reference sequence).

This chain joins TRBV2 and TRBJ2-1; TRBD1 agrees at 7 bases. Unmatched junction bases numbered 6, after V lost 7 bases and J lost 3 bases. Germline values: CDR1 SNHLY, CDR2 FYNNEI. The length of the CDR3 is 14 residues. In DNA, the CDR3 is TGTGCCAGCAAGATGGCAGGGGGCTACAATGAGCAGTTCTTC. It encodes CASKMAGGYNEQFF.

V is TRBV5-1 and J is TRBJ1-1, with a weak D call TRBD1 (6 bases). CDR3 length equals 15 residues. Deletions cut 0 bases from V and 5 bases from J, with 14 bases between. CDR1 is SGHRS, CDR2 YFSETQ, per germline. CDR3 in DNA: TGCGCCAGCAGCTTGGCCCGGGGGGGGCTAACTGAAGCTTTCTTT. Amino acid sequence: CASSLARGGLTEAFF.

This rearrangement joins TRBV3-1 (or the pseudogene TRBV3-2) to TRBJ2-2; 9 nucleotides align to TRBD2. Germline CDR1 reads LGHDT; CDR2 reads YNNKEL (reference sequence). With V trimmed by 4 bases and J by 7 bases, 13 bases remained unmatched. This CDR3 is 17 amino acids long. The CDR3 is CASSRKSSGSSGGELFF. In DNA, the CDR3 is TGTGCCAGCAGCCGAAAGAGTAGCGGGAGTTCTGGCGGGGAGCTGTTTTTT.

This rearrangement joins TRBV4-2 to TRBJ1-1; unclear D gene. This CDR3 contains 12 residues. The germline V gene has CDR1 LGHNA and CDR2 YNFKEQ. Deletions cut 1 base from V and 14 bases from J, with 14 bases between. The CDR3 is CASSQALSSVFF. The DNA of the CDR3 is TGTGCCAGCAGCCAAGCCCTCTCCTCGGTCTTCTTT.